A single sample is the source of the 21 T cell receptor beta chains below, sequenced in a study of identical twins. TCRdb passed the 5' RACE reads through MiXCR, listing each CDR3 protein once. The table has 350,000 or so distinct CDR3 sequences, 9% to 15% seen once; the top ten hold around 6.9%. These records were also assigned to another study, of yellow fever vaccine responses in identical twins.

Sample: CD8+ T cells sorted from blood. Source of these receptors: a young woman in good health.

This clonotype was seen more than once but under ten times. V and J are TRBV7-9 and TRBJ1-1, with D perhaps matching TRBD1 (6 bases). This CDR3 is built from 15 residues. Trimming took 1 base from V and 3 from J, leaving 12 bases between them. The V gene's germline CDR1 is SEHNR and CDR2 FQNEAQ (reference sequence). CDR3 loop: CASSLEKDSYTEAFF. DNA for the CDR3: TGTGCCAGCAGCTTAGAAAAGGACAGTTACACTGAAGCTTTCTTT.

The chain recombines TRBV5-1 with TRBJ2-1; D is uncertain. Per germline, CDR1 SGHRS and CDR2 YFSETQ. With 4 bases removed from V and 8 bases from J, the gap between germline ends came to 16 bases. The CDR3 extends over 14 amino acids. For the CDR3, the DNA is TGCGCCAGCAGCAAGCGTGTGGGCCTGTATGAGCAGTTCTTC. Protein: CASSKRVGLYEQFF.

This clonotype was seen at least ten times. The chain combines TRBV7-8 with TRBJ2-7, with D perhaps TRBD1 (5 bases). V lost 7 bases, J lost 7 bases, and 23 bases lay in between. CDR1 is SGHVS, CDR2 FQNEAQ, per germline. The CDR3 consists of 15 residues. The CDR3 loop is CASTDPRQPPSEQYF. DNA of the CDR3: TGTGCCAGCACCGACCCGAGACAGCCTCCAAGTGAGCAGTACTTC.

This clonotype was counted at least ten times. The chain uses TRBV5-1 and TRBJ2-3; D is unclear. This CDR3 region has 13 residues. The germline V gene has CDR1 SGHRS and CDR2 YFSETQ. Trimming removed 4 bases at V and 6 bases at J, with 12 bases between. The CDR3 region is CASSPLSGDTQYF. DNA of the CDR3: TGCGCCAGCAGCCCCCTCTCCGGGGATACGCAGTATTTT. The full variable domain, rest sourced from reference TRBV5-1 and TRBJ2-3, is KAGVTQTPRYLIKTRGQQVTLSCSPISGHRSVSWYQQTPGQGLQFLFEYFSETQRNKGNFPGRFSGRQFSNSRSEMNVSTLELGDSALYLCASSPLSGDTQYFGPGTRLTVL.

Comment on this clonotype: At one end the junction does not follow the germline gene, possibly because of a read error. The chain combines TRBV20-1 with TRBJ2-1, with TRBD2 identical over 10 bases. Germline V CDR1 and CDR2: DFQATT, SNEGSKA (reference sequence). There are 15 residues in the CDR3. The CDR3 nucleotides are TGCGGTGCTACTCCTACTAGCGGGGAGAGCAATGAGCAGTTCTTC. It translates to CGATPTSGESNEQFF.

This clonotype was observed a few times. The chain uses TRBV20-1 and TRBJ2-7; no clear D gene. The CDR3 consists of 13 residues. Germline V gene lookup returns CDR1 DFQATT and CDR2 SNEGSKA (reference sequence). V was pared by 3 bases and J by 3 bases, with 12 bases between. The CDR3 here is CSARKGGDYEQYF. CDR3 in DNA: TGCAGTGCTAGGAAGGGCGGCGACTACGAGCAGTACTTC.

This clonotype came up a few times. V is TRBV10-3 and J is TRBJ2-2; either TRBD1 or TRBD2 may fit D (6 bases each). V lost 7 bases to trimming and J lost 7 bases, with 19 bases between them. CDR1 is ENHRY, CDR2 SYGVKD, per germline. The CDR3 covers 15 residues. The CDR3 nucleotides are TGTGCCATCAAGGAGGGAACAGGGTTAATCGGGGAGCTGTTTTTT. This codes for CAIKEGTGLIGELFF.

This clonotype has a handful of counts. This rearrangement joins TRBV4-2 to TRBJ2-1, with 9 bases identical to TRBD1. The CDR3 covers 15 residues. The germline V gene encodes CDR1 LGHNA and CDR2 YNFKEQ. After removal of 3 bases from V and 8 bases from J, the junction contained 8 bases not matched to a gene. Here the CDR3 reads CASSQETGTGYEQFF. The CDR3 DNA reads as TGTGCCAGCAGCCAGGAAACCGGGACAGGGTATGAGCAGTTCTTC.

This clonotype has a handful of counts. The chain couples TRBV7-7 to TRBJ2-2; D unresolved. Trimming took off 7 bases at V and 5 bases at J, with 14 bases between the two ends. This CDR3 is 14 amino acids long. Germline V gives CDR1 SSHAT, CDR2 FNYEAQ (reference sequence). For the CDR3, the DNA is TGTGCCAGCACCCTTGATGTGGGAACCGGGGAGCTGTTTTTT. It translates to CASTLDVGTGELFF.

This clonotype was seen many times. CDR3 sequence: CANTPKPESPLMNTEAFF. The DNA of the CDR3 is TGTGCCAACACCCCAAAACCGGAATCTCCATTAATGAACACTGAAGCTTTCTTT. This sequence joins TRBV6-2 or TRBV6-3 and TRBJ1-1; D not certain. The germline gives CDR1 MNHEY, CDR2 SVGEGT. The CDR3 spans 18 residues. The V gene lost 10 bases and the J gene lost 0 bases, with 27 bases spanning the gap.

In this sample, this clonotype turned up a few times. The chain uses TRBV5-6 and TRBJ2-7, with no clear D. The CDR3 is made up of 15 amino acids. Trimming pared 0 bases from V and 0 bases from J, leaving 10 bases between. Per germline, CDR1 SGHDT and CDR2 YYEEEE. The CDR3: CASSLGLGSSYEQYF. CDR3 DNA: TGTGCCAGCAGCTTGGGGTTAGGCAGCTCCTACGAGCAGTACTTC.

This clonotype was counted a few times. The CDR3 sequence is CATSRRGDYGYTF. CDR3 coding DNA: TGTGCCACCAGTAGGAGGGGCGACTATGGCTACACCTTC. The chain recombines TRBV24-1 with TRBJ1-2; tentative D call: TRBD1 (5 bases). The V gene lost 6 bases and the J gene lost 3 bases, with 10 bases spanning the gap. Looked up from germline, CDR1 is KGHDR and CDR2 is SFDVKD. This CDR3 has 13 residues.

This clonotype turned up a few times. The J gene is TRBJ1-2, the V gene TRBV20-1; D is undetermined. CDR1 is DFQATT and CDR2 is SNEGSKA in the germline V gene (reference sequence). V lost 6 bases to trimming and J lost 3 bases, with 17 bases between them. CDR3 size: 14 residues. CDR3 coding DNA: TGCAGTGCCCCTAGACCGCGGGAGGACTATGGCTACACCTTC. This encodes CSAPRPREDYGYTF.

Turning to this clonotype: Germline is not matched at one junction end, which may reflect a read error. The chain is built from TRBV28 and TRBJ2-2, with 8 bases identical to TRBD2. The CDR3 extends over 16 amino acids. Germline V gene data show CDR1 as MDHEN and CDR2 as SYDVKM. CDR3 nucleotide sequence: TGTGCCAGCAGTTTATTGGGACTAGTCGGCACCGGGGAGCTGTTCTTT. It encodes CASSLLGLVGTGELFF.

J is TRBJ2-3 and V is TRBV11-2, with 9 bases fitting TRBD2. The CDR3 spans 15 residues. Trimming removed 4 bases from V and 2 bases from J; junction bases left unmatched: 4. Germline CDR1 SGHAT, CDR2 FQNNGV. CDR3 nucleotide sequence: TGTGCCAGCAGCTCAAGCGGGAGGCTCACAGATACGCAGTATTTT. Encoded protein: CASSSSGRLTDTQYF.

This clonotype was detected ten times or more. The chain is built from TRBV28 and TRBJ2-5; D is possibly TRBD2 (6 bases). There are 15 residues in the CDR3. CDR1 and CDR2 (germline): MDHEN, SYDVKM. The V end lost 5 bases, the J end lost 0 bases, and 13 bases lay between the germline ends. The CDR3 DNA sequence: TGTGCCAGCAGTCTCTCCGGGAGACACCAAGAGACCCAGTACTTC. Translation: CASSLSGRHQETQYF.

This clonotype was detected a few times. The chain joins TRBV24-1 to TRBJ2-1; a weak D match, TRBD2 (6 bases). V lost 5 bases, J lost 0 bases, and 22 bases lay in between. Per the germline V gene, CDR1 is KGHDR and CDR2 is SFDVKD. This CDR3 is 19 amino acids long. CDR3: CATSARAGQPISSYNEQFF. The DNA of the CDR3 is TGTGCCACCAGTGCTCGGGCGGGGCAGCCGATTAGCTCCTACAATGAGCAGTTCTTC.

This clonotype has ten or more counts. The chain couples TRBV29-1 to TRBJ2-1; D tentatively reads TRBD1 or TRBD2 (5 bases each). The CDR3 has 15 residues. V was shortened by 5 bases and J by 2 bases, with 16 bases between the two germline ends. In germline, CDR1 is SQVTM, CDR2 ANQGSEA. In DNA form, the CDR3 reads TGCAGCGTTCAGGGATTAACGGGGACCTACAATGAGCAGTTCTTC. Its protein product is CSVQGLTGTYNEQFF.

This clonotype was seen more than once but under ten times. The CDR3 region is CATSGLTLRDRGEGGELFF. CDR3 nucleotides: TGTGCCACCAGTGGTTTAACTCTCCGGGACAGGGGAGAGGGCGGGGAGCTGTTTTTT. The V call is TRBV24-1, the J call TRBJ2-2; TRBD1 agrees at 10 bases. Germline assignment: CDR1 KGHDR and CDR2 SFDVKD. The V gene end was trimmed by 5 bases and the J gene end by 7 bases; junction bases not matched to a gene: 18. The CDR3 length is 19 residues.

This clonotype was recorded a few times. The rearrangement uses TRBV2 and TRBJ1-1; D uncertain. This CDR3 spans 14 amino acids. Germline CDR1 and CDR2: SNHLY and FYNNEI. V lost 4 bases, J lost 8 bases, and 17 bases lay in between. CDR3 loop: CASSGRAGGLEAFF. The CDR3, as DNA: TGTGCCAGCAGTGGGCGGGCTGGAGGTTTGGAAGCTTTCTTT.

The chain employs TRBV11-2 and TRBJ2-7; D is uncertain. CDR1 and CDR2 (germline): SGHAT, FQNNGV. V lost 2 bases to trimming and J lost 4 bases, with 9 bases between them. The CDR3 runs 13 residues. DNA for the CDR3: TGTGCCAGCAGCTTAAGCTTGCGGTACGAGCAGTACGTC. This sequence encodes CASSLSLRYEQYV.